The 27 T cell receptor beta chains below come from one sample, sequenced in a study of blood T cell repertoires in COVID-19. Produced via immunoSEQ multiplex PCR; TCRdb's table is partial and in-frame only. The table has roughly 280,000 clones, around 80% seen once. Specimen: peripheral blood. Receptors originate from a man between 60 and 70 years old with acute or convalescent COVID-19.

This chain connects TRBV9 to TRBJ2-1; a weak D match, TRBD1 (6 bases). Germline V gene lookup returns CDR1 SGDLS and CDR2 YYNGEE. V was cut by 2 bases and J by 7 bases, with 16 bases left in between. The CDR3 has 15 residues. The CDR3 sequence: CASSVRDGTSNEQFF. The CDR3 nucleotides are TGTGCCAGCAGCGTGAGGGACGGGACATCAAATGAGCAGTTCTTC.

The CDR3 DNA is TGTGCCAGCAGCCCCCGAGATAAGACAGATACGCAGTATTTT. Its protein is CASSPRDKTDTQYF. This chain connects TRBV6-5 to TRBJ2-3, with D uncertain. Germline CDR1 MNHEY, CDR2 SVGAGI. The CDR3 is made up of 14 amino acids. Trimming took 6 bases from V and 3 from J, leaving 13 bases between them.

The chain uses TRBV9 and TRBJ2-7, with 8 positions matching TRBD2. The CDR3 spans 15 residues. The germline V gene encodes CDR1 SGDLS and CDR2 YYNGEE. V shed 7 bases, J shed 5 bases, and the junction held 14 bases outside the gene matches. This chain's CDR3 is CASSPSGGAANEQYF. For the CDR3, the DNA is TGTGCCAGCTCCCCAAGCGGGGGAGCCGCCAACGAGCAGTACTTC.

This rearrangement joins TRBV7-9 to TRBJ2-5; 9 nucleotides align to TRBD1. The CDR3 runs to 17 residues. Germline V gene sequence: CDR1 SEHNR, CDR2 FQNEAQ (reference sequence). The V segment lost 1 base and the J segment 1 base; nucleotides outside the gene matches: 7. CDR3 DNA sequence: TGTGCCAGCAGCTTAGGGGACAGGGTCCTTCCCCAAGAGACCCAGTACTTC. Translation gives CASSLGDRVLPQETQYF.

The genes are TRBV2 and TRBJ1-2; D is perhaps TRBD1 (5 bases). The CDR3 sequence is 14 residues long. Trimming removed 8 bases from V and 4 bases from J, with 17 bases in between. The V gene's germline CDR1 is SNHLY and CDR2 FYNNEI. The CDR3 sequence is CASLSNGGSYGYTF. The CDR3 nucleotides are TGTGCCAGCCTAAGCAATGGGGGGAGCTATGGCTACACCTTC.

This clone appeared once. This chain joins TRBV18 and TRBJ1-5; 7 nucleotides align to TRBD1. The length of the CDR3 is 14 residues. Germline CDR1 is KGHSH and CDR2 is LQKENI. V was pared by 3 bases and J by 1 base, with 0 bases of the junction left unmatched. The CDR3 sequence: CASSPGQSNQPQHF. The CDR3 nucleotides are TGTGCCAGCTCACCGGGACAGAGCAATCAGCCCCAGCATTTT.

The chain links TRBV3-1 (or the pseudogene TRBV3-2) to TRBJ2-2, with 10 bases lining up with TRBD1. The CDR3 runs to 17 residues. Per germline, CDR1 LGHDT and CDR2 YNNKEL (reference sequence). V was pared by 2 bases and J by 0 bases, with 3 bases of the junction left unmatched. The CDR3 bases are TGTGCCAGCAGCCAAAGGGGGACAGGGGCGAACACCGGGGAGCTGTTTTTT. This gives the protein CASSQRGTGANTGELFF.

The genes are TRBV6-4 and TRBJ2-1, with 7 bases aligning to TRBD1. The ends lost 6 bases at V and 4 bases at J; junction bases unmatched: 12. CDR1 and CDR2 (germline): MRHNA, SNTAGT. There are 16 residues in the CDR3. In DNA, the CDR3 is TGTGCCAGCAGCTCCTTCAGGGCAGGGGGTTACAATGAGCAGTTCTTC. This encodes CASSSFRAGGYNEQFF.

The rearrangement uses TRBV19 and TRBJ1-4; 8 bases are a match to TRBD1. The V and J ends lost 6 bases and 4 bases, in that order; junction bases with no gene match: 4. This CDR3 is 14 amino acids long. CDR1 and CDR2 (germline): LNHDA, SQIVND (reference sequence). As DNA, the CDR3 is TGTGCCAGTAGGAGACAGGGGAATAATGAAAAACTGTTTTTT. Encoded protein: CASRRQGNNEKLFF.

This chain uses TRBV27 with TRBJ2-7; TRBD2 aligns across 9 bases. Trimming removed 6 bases from V and 0 bases from J; junction bases left unmatched: 12. This CDR3 contains 17 residues. Germline CDR1 MNHEY, CDR2 SMNVEV (reference sequence). In nucleotides, the CDR3 is TGTGCCAGCAGACGTGGGGCTAGCGGGACTTACTCCTACGAGCAGTACTTC. Translating gives CASRRGASGTYSYEQYF.

The chain combines TRBV28 with TRBJ2-7, with D perhaps matching TRBD1 (7 bases). V lost 6 bases and J 5 bases, leaving 14 bases between the germline ends. The CDR3 consists of 13 residues. From germline, CDR1 is MDHEN and CDR2 SYDVKM. In DNA, the CDR3 is TGTGCCAGCAGGCCTACAGGGGAGGACGAGCAGTACTTC. Translation gives CASRPTGEDEQYF.

This rearrangement joins TRBV7-9 to TRBJ1-1, with 7 positions matching TRBD1. With V trimmed by 5 bases and J by 3 bases, 9 bases remained unmatched. The CDR3 consists of 15 residues. The germline CDR1 and CDR2 sequences are SEHNR and FQNEAQ (reference sequence). CDR3 amino acids: CASSHAQGRHTEAFF. In DNA form, the CDR3 reads TGTGCCAGCAGCCACGCACAGGGGCGCCACACTGAAGCTTTCTTT. Together with reference TRBV7-9 and TRBJ1-1, the CDR3 gives the full variable domain: DTGVSQNPRHKITKRGQNVTFRCDPISEHNRLYWYRQTLGQGPEFLTYFQNEAQLEKSRLLSDRFSAERPKGSFSTLEIQRTEQGDSAMYLCASSHAQGRHTEAFFGQGTRLTVV.

This clone turned up a few times. This chain joins TRBV5-1 and TRBJ2-5; D not certain. Germline V gene lookup returns CDR1 SGHRS and CDR2 YFSETQ. V lost 0 bases and J 2 bases, leaving 8 bases between the germline ends. The CDR3 consists of 14 residues. This CDR3 is CASSLETQQETQYF. The CDR3, as DNA: TGCGCCAGCAGCTTGGAAACGCAGCAAGAGACCCAGTACTTC.

The chain carries TRBV7-2 and TRBJ2-3, with 7 nucleotides matching TRBD2. Trimming at V came to 1 base and at J to 6 bases, leaving 4 bases not matched to a gene. CDR3 length: 14 residues. Germline values: CDR1 SGHTA, CDR2 FQGNSA. This CDR3 reads CASSLDGSGDTQYF. CDR3 nucleotides: TGTGCCAGCAGCTTAGATGGTAGCGGGGATACGCAGTATTTT.

The chain has TRBV3-1 (or the pseudogene TRBV3-2) and TRBJ2-7; possible D gene TRBD2, 7 bases. The germline V gene has CDR1 LGHDT and CDR2 YNNKEL (reference sequence). This CDR3 contains 14 residues. V lost 1 base and J lost 6, with 13 bases in between. CDR3: CASSQGQGRGEQYF. CDR3 in DNA: TGTGCCAGCAGCCAAGGGCAGGGGAGGGGCGAGCAGTACTTC.

V is TRBV4-1 and J is TRBJ2-2, with a possible D match to TRBD2 (5 bases). The ends were cut back, 1 base at V and 3 bases at J, with 15 bases in the middle. Germline CDR1 MGHRA, CDR2 YSYEKL. There are 17 residues in the CDR3. This chain's CDR3 is CASSQVWTQKYTGELFF. In DNA form, the CDR3 reads TGCGCCAGCAGCCAAGTCTGGACTCAAAAATACACCGGGGAGCTGTTTTTT.

The rearrangement joins TRBV11-2 to TRBJ1-5; 10 bases map to TRBD1. This CDR3 has 16 amino acids. Germline V gives CDR1 SGHAT, CDR2 FQNNGV. V gave up 1 base and J gave up 5 bases; unmatched junction bases: 5. DNA for the CDR3: TGTGCCAGCAGCTTAGCGGTGACAGGGGGCTATCAGCCCCAGCATTTT. This sequence encodes CASSLAVTGGYQPQHF.

This clone was counted only a few times. At one of its ends the junction is not consistent with the germline gene, which may arise from a read error. The V and J genes are TRBV4-2 and TRBJ2-3; 11 nucleotides line up with TRBD2. The CDR3 extends over 17 amino acids. Looked up from germline, CDR1 is LGHNA and CDR2 is YNFKEQ. The CDR3, as DNA: TGTGCCAGCAGCAAAGAAGGTAGTAGCGGGAGGGCTGATACGCAGTATTTT. It is translated as CASSKEGSSGRADTQYF.

The J gene is TRBJ1-6, the V gene TRBV9, with 9 bases matching TRBD1. V shed 0 bases and J 6 bases; nucleotides not matched to a gene: 10. The CDR3 length is 18 residues. Looked up from germline, CDR1 is SGDLS and CDR2 is YYNGEE. Here the CDR3 DNA reads TGTGCCAGCAGCGTAGCAACAGGGGGCATTGGTGGTAATTCACCCCTCCACTTT. It yields the protein CASSVATGGIGGNSPLHF.

This chain uses TRBV19 with TRBJ2-6; D gene uncertain. Germline assignment: CDR1 LNHDA and CDR2 SQIVND (reference sequence). Trimming stripped 5 bases from V and 1 base from J, with 12 bases between. The CDR3 consists of 16 residues. CDR3 nucleotides: TGTGCCAGTAGTGCGGCCCAATTGTCTGGGGCCAACGTCCTGACTTTC. Translation gives CASSAAQLSGANVLTF. Using reference TRBV19 and TRBJ2-6 for the parts outside the CDR3, the full variable domain is DGGITQSPKYLFRKEGQNVTLSCEQNLNHDAMYWYRQDPGQGLRLIYYSQIVNDFQKGDIAEGYSVSREKKESFPLTVTSAQKNPTAFYLCASSAAQLSGANVLTFGAGSRLTVL.

The V call is TRBV6-5, the J call TRBJ2-5, with 11 bases lining up with TRBD2. V was pared by 9 bases and J by 0 bases, with 3 bases of the junction left unmatched. From germline, CDR1 is MNHEY and CDR2 SVGAGI. The length of the CDR3 is 14 residues. In DNA, the CDR3 is TGTGCCAGTTTAGCGGGGGGGCACCAAGAGACCCAGTACTTC. It translates to CASLAGGHQETQYF.

This rearrangement joins TRBV9 to TRBJ1-1, with TRBD1 identical over 8 bases. The CDR3 is 15 residues long. Germline CDR1 reads SGDLS; CDR2 reads YYNGEE. V lost 2 bases and J lost 1; bases outside the gene matches: 4. The chain's CDR3 is CASSVQGAGNTEAFF. CDR3 sequence (DNA): TGTGCCAGCAGCGTTCAGGGGGCTGGGAACACTGAAGCTTTCTTT.

This chain links TRBV25-1 with TRBJ1-6; 8 bases align to TRBD1. The CDR3 runs to 14 residues. The germline gives CDR1 MGHDK, CDR2 SYGVNS. Trimming removed 6 bases from V and 5 bases from J; junction bases left unmatched: 3. The CDR3 is CASRGTGDNSPLHF. Here the CDR3 DNA reads TGTGCCAGCAGAGGGACAGGAGATAATTCACCCCTCCACTTT.

The gene calls are TRBV6-5 and TRBJ1-1; 9 positions agree with TRBD1. Germline CDR1 and CDR2: MNHEY and SVGAGI. The CDR3 loop spans 14 amino acids. Trimming took 5 bases from V and 6 from J; bases not matched to a gene: 7. DNA of the CDR3: TGTGCCAGCAGTCCCGGGACAGGGAGGGCTGAAGCTTTCTTT. It translates to CASSPGTGRAEAFF.

The chain carries TRBV25-1 and TRBJ2-7; a possible D gene is TRBD1 (5 bases). Germline V gene lookup returns CDR1 MGHDK and CDR2 SYGVNS. Trimming cost V 0 bases and J 1 base, with 7 bases left between them. CDR3 size: 14 residues. The CDR3 DNA reads TGTGCCAGCAGTGAATATAGGGGATCCTACGAGCAGTACTTC. Translating it yields CASSEYRGSYEQYF.

This clone was seen just once. The genes are TRBV6-5 and TRBJ1-5, with no clear D. The CDR3 has 15 amino acids. The V gene lost 5 bases and the J gene lost 4 bases, with 15 bases spanning the gap. From germline, CDR1 is MNHEY and CDR2 SVGAGI. The CDR3 DNA sequence: TGTGCCAGCAGTCCCCTGATCCACGGGAATCAGCCCCAGCATTTT. Translated, it gives CASSPLIHGNQPQHF.

The chain combines TRBV19 with TRBJ1-1, with a tentative D call TRBD1 (6 bases). V was trimmed by 7 bases and J by 1 base, leaving 16 bases between them. Germline assignment: CDR1 LNHDA and CDR2 SQIVND (reference sequence). The CDR3 consists of 15 residues. CDR3 region: CASTSQGLENTEAFF. In DNA, the CDR3 is TGTGCCAGTACCAGCCAGGGGCTAGAGAACACTGAAGCTTTCTTT.